This passage covers 21 T cell receptor beta chains from one sample sequenced in a study of shared clonotypes between healthy human individuals. The data were produced by immunoSEQ multiplex PCR, yet TCRdb's version contains in-frame clones alone and is incomplete. Among about 1,800,000 clones listed, about 95% were seen once. Positively selected for CCR7, the CD45RO-negative cells used as naive CD8 cells excluded terminally differentiated effector memory CD45RA+ cells. Sequenced sample: naive CD8+ T cells sorted from blood. The receptors were sampled from a young man in good health.

The sample holds one count of this clone. This CDR3 is also generated by other DNA sequences in the sample. This chain uses TRBV6-1 with TRBJ2-7; 9 nucleotides align to TRBD1. V dropped 4 bases and J dropped 0; count of bases not matched to a gene: 4. CDR1 MNHNS and CDR2 SASEGT come from the germline V gene. The CDR3 runs 15 residues. In DNA, the CDR3 is TGTGCCAGCAGTGTTGGGACAGGGCCCTCCTACGAGCAGTACTTC. Translating gives CASSVGTGPSYEQYF.

CDR3 nucleotides: TGTGCCAGCAGTGCCCCCGAGGGTCAGAGGGAGACCCAGTACTTC. It is translated as CASSAPEGQRETQYF. This chain uses TRBV2 with TRBJ2-5; tentatively, D is TRBD2 (5 bases). This CDR3 region has 15 residues. V was pared by 4 bases and J by 5 bases, with 17 bases between. Germline loops: CDR1 SNHLY, CDR2 FYNNEI.

The rearrangement uses TRBV5-6 and TRBJ2-1; TRBD2 is a possible D gene (6 bases). Trimming stripped 4 bases from V and 0 bases from J, with 17 bases between. Germline V gives CDR1 SGHDT, CDR2 YYEEEE. The CDR3 extends over 17 amino acids. The CDR3 sequence is CASSQDLSGSSYNEQFF. Written as DNA, the CDR3 is TGTGCCAGCAGCCAGGATCTTAGCGGTAGCTCCTACAATGAGCAGTTCTTC.

The V call is TRBV29-1, the J call TRBJ2-2, with D possibly TRBD2 on 5 matching bases. The germline gives CDR1 SQVTM, CDR2 ANQGSEA. Trimming took 7 bases from V and 2 from J, leaving 14 bases between them. The CDR3 spans 14 residues. The CDR3 region has the DNA TGCAGCGCCCTTGGACGGGATAACACCGGGGAGCTGTTTTTT. Its protein is CSALGRDNTGELFF.

Remarks on this clone: The sample has other DNA sequences that encode this CDR3 too. This chain uses TRBV7-9 with TRBJ2-7, with D perhaps matching TRBD1 (6 bases). The germline V gene encodes CDR1 SEHNR and CDR2 FQNEAQ (reference sequence). There are 15 residues in the CDR3. V lost 4 bases to trimming and J lost 0 bases, with 13 bases between them. The CDR3: CASSSPGQGSYEQYF. The CDR3 DNA sequence: TGTGCCAGCAGCTCACCGGGACAAGGCTCCTACGAGCAGTACTTC.

The rearrangement links TRBV9 to TRBJ2-7; 10 nucleotides align to TRBD1. V shed 4 bases, J shed 2 bases, and the junction held 3 bases outside the gene matches. The CDR3 covers 14 residues. Germline V gives CDR1 SGDLS, CDR2 YYNGEE. In DNA, the CDR3 is TGTGCCAGCAGCTCCGGACAGGGGGCCTACGAGCAGTACTTC. The encoded protein is CASSSGQGAYEQYF.

The chain recombines TRBV9 with TRBJ2-3; TRBD2 might be the D (6 bases). Germline assignment: CDR1 SGDLS and CDR2 YYNGEE. The CDR3 sequence is 15 residues long. V lost 4 bases to trimming and J lost 5 bases, with 17 bases between them. The DNA of the CDR3 is TGTGCCAGCAGCCCTACAGCGGGCTCGAGAGATACGCAGTATTTT. Amino acid sequence: CASSPTAGSRDTQYF.

This chain uses TRBV27 with TRBJ2-3, with 14 bases aligning to TRBD2. Losses at the gene ends were 0 bases for V and 4 bases for J; bases not matched to a gene: 3. CDR3 length: 17 amino acids. The germline V gene has CDR1 MNHEY and CDR2 SMNVEV (reference sequence). The CDR3 protein is CASSLSGTSGSADTQYF. CDR3 in DNA: TGTGCCAGCAGTTTATCTGGGACTAGCGGGAGCGCAGATACGCAGTATTTT.

The V call is TRBV5-1, the J call TRBJ1-2; D is unclear. Trimming left V 1 base short and J 1 base short, with 11 bases between. Per the germline V gene, CDR1 is SGHRS and CDR2 is YFSETQ. The CDR3 is 15 residues long. Here the CDR3 reads CASSLLLTDNYGYTF. The DNA of the CDR3 is TGCGCCAGCAGCTTGCTTCTGACCGATAACTATGGCTACACCTTC.

To note about this clone: This may come from a read error, since a much larger clone is one base off. Other DNA sequences of this sample code for an identical CDR3. The chain combines TRBV11-2 with TRBJ2-7, with TRBD2 matching 7 bases. The CDR3 spans 13 residues. Germline trimming cut 3 bases from V and 3 bases from J; bases unmatched to any gene: 2. Germline V gives CDR1 SGHAT, CDR2 FQNNGV. The CDR3 nucleotides are TGTGCCAGCAGCTTGGAGCGGGACTACGAGCAGTACTTC. Translating it yields CASSLERDYEQYF. The entire variable domain, with the rest obtained from reference TRBV11-2 and TRBJ2-7, is as follows: EAGVAQSPRYKIIEKRQSVAFWCNPISGHATLYWYQQILGQGPKLLIQFQNNGVVDDSQLPKDRFSAERLKGVDSTLKIQPAKLEDSAVYLCASSLERDYEQYFGPGTRLTVT.

The V gene is TRBV19, the J gene TRBJ1-2, with a tentative D call TRBD1 (6 bases). There are 17 residues in the CDR3. Germline CDR1 is LNHDA and CDR2 is SQIVND (reference sequence). The V gene lost 7 bases and the J gene lost 0 bases, with 21 bases spanning the gap. The CDR3 nucleotides are TGTGCCAGTAAGGAGGTCGGGGGGGCACCAGCTAACTATGGCTACACCTTC. Amino acid sequence: CASKEVGGAPANYGYTF.

This clone turned up a few times. V is TRBV30 and J is TRBJ1-2, with a tentative D call TRBD1 (5 bases). CDR3 size: 11 residues. With 3 bases removed from V and 5 bases from J, the gap between germline ends came to 7 bases. The germline V gene has CDR1 GTSNPN and CDR2 SVGIG (reference sequence). This CDR3 is CAWRAGYGYTF. The CDR3 nucleotides read TGTGCCTGGAGGGCAGGGTATGGCTACACCTTC.

The V call is TRBV4-3, the J call TRBJ2-7; 7 bases are shared with TRBD2. CDR1 is LGHNA and CDR2 is YSLEER in the germline V gene. J was trimmed by 2 bases and V by 0 bases; bases with no gene match: 7. CDR3 length equals 16 residues. The CDR3 DNA reads TGCGCCAGCAGCCAAGATCGCGGGGAGGGCACCTACGAGCAGTACTTC. It translates to CASSQDRGEGTYEQYF.

CDR3 nucleotides: TGTGCCAGCCATCTGGGGGGAAGAACCCAGCACGAGCAGTACTTC. It translates to CASHLGGRTQHEQYF. The chain has TRBV2 and TRBJ2-7; perhaps TRBD2 as D (6 bases). V dropped 8 bases and J dropped 5 bases, with 22 bases sitting between them. Looked up from germline, CDR1 is SNHLY and CDR2 is FYNNEI. The CDR3 consists of 15 residues.

The chain links TRBV9 to TRBJ2-2; 10 nucleotides match TRBD2. This CDR3 is built from 16 residues. The germline V gene has CDR1 SGDLS and CDR2 YYNGEE. Germline trimming cut 0 bases from V and 6 bases from J; bases unmatched to any gene: 5. CDR3 nucleotides: TGTGCCAGCAGCGTAGAGGCTAGCGGGAGTGCCGGGGAGCTGTTTTTT. Amino acid sequence: CASSVEASGSAGELFF.

The chain combines TRBV21-1 with TRBJ2-7; the table's D call TRBD1 went unverified against the DNA. TRBV21-1 is a pseudogene segment. The CDR3 extends over 18 amino acids. As DNA, the CDR3 is TGTGCCAGCAGCTCTCTCCGGCCAGGGGGACCGGGATCCTACGAGCAGTACTTC. It yields the protein CASSSLRPGGPGSYEQYF.

The V call is TRBV11-2, the J call TRBJ2-3; 9 bases agree with TRBD2. The J segment lost 6 bases and the V segment lost 4 bases, leaving 2 bases of the junction unmatched. CDR1 and CDR2 from the germline V gene are SGHAT and FQNNGV. The CDR3 loop spans 13 amino acids. DNA for the CDR3: TGTGCCAGCAGCTCCGGGACTAGCGATACGCAGTATTTT. Translated, it gives CASSSGTSDTQYF. The full variable domain, rest sourced from reference TRBV11-2 and TRBJ2-3, is EAGVAQSPRYKIIEKRQSVAFWCNPISGHATLYWYQQILGQGPKLLIQFQNNGVVDDSQLPKDRFSAERLKGVDSTLKIQPAKLEDSAVYLCASSSGTSDTQYFGPGTRLTVL.

This clone was picked up one time. The J gene is TRBJ2-5, the V gene TRBV11-2; D gene ambiguous. Germline V CDR1 and CDR2: SGHAT, FQNNGV. The CDR3 totals 14 residues. The V and J ends lost 4 bases and 0 bases respectively, with 9 bases between them. The CDR3 spells CASSSRPNQETQYF. The CDR3 region has the DNA TGTGCCAGCAGCTCCCGACCAAACCAAGAGACCCAGTACTTC.

This sequence joins TRBV30 and TRBJ1-4; D is undetermined. The CDR3 is 13 residues long. From germline, CDR1 is GTSNPN and CDR2 SVGIG (reference sequence). Trimming removed 0 bases at V and 7 bases at J, with 9 bases between. The CDR3 protein is CAWSVLAVEKLFF. The CDR3, as DNA: TGTGCCTGGAGTGTGCTGGCAGTTGAAAAACTGTTTTTT.

The V and J genes are TRBV7-2 and TRBJ2-3; D unclear. From germline, CDR1 is SGHTA and CDR2 FQGNSA. The CDR3 contains 15 residues. V was pared by 1 base and J by 0 bases, with 8 bases between. The CDR3 bases are TGTGCCAGCAGCTTAGAGGGTAGTAGCACAGATACGCAGTATTTT. Translated, it gives CASSLEGSSTDTQYF.

The chain carries TRBV4-1 and TRBJ2-1; tentative D call: TRBD1 (5 bases). V was shortened by 5 bases and J by 4 bases, with 12 bases between the two germline ends. CDR1 is MGHRA and CDR2 is YSYEKL in the germline V gene. The CDR3 runs to 14 residues. CDR3 protein: CASSYENRYNEQFF. As DNA, the CDR3 is TGCGCCAGCAGCTACGAGAACAGGTACAATGAGCAGTTCTTC.